One sample yielded the 20 T cell receptor beta chains listed below, sequenced in a study of T cell repertoires in ileal Crohn's disease. The assay was immunoSEQ multiplex PCR, and TCRdb's table has in-frame clones only and misses some. The sample has 15,000 to 20,000 clones; roughly two thirds are singletons. Source material: ileal tissue. These receptors were taken from an adult with Crohn's disease.

The CDR3 DNA follows: TGCGCCAGCAGGGAGACAGATACGCAGTATTTT. Protein sequence: CASRETDTQYF. The chain recombines TRBV5-1 with TRBJ2-3; D gene unclear. Germline CDR1 SGHRS, CDR2 YFSETQ. The V end was cut by 5 bases, the J end by 3 bases, with 4 bases between. CDR3 size: 11 residues.

The chain has TRBV7-9 and TRBJ2-5, with D maybe TRBD1 (5 bases). Germline loops: CDR1 SEHNR, CDR2 FQNEAQ (reference sequence). The CDR3 consists of 14 residues. V lost 1 base to trimming and J lost 2 bases, with 8 bases between them. This CDR3 is CASSLGRGQETQYF. The CDR3 region has the DNA TGTGCCAGCAGCTTAGGAAGGGGTCAAGAGACCCAGTACTTC.

The rearrangement joins TRBV6-4 to TRBJ2-1, with 9 bases lining up with TRBD1. The CDR3 has 15 amino acids. In germline, CDR1 is MRHNA, CDR2 SNTAGT. V trimming: 2 bases; J trimming: 5 bases; junction bases outside the gene matches: 4. The CDR3 region is CASSDGDRVDNEQFF. DNA for the CDR3: TGTGCCAGCAGTGACGGGGACAGGGTAGACAATGAGCAGTTCTTC.

The genes are TRBV30 and TRBJ1-1, with D hard to call. The V gene's germline CDR1 is GTSNPN and CDR2 SVGIG (reference sequence). Between the trimmed V and J ends, which lost 0 bases and 1 base, there was a span of 6 bases. This CDR3 is 13 amino acids long. The DNA of the CDR3 is TGTGCCTGGAGTGTAGCAGGGAACACTGAAGCTTTCTTT. Its translation is CAWSVAGNTEAFF. Variable domain in full (rest from reference TRBV30 and TRBJ1-1): SQTIHQWPATLVQPVGSPLSLECTVEGTSNPNLYWYRQAAGRGLQLLFYSVGIGQISSEVPQNLSASRPQDRQFILSSKKLLLSDSGFYLCAWSVAGNTEAFFGQGTRLTVV.

V is TRBV11-3 and J is TRBJ2-2; D remains ambiguous. The germline V and J ends were trimmed by 2 bases and 7 bases, with 8 bases remaining between them. The CDR3 runs to 13 residues. Germline-derived CDR1 and CDR2 are SGHNT and YENEEA. Written as DNA, the CDR3 is TGTGCCAGCAGCTTATATAGTAGCGGGGAGCTGTTTTTT. Its translation is CASSLYSSGELFF. Full variable domain (missing parts from reference TRBV11-3 and TRBJ2-2): EAGVVQSPRYKIIEKKQPVAFWCNPISGHNTLYWYLQNLGQGPELLIRYENEEAVDDSQLPKDRFSAERLKGVDSTLKIQPAELGDSAVYLCASSLYSSGELFFGEGSRLTVL.

As concerns this clone: One junction end disagrees with the germline gene, perhaps due to a read error. The chain combines TRBV12-5 with TRBJ1-1; 7 bases are a match to TRBD1. Germline CDR1 reads LGHNT; CDR2 reads FRNRAP. CDR3 length: 14 residues. CDR3 sequence: CTSATDRDGPQAFF. DNA of the CDR3: TGTACTAGTGCAACTGACAGGGATGGGCCTCAAGCTTTCTTT. The full variable domain, in which reference TRBV12-5 and TRBJ1-1 provide the parts outside the CDR3, is DARVTQTPRHKVTEMGQEVTMRCQPILGHNTVFWYRQTMMQGLELLAYFRNRAPLDDSGMPKDRFSAEMPDATLATLKIQPSEPRDSAVYFCTSATDRDGPQAFFGQGTRLTVV.

The rearrangement uses TRBV7-2 and TRBJ2-2, with D perhaps TRBD2 (6 bases). Germline V gives CDR1 SGHTA, CDR2 FQGNSA. Trimming left V 2 bases short and J 5 bases short, with 15 bases between. This CDR3 is 16 amino acids long. The CDR3 sequence: CASSLFFRGSTGELFF. The CDR3 coding sequence is TGTGCCAGCAGCTTATTTTTCCGGGGGTCGACCGGGGAGCTGTTTTTT.

The chain is built from TRBV9 and TRBJ2-3; TRBD1 matches 9 bases. Trimming cost V 0 bases and J 2 bases; bases outside gene matches: 10. CDR3 size: 18 residues. Germline CDR1 reads SGDLS; CDR2 reads YYNGEE. The CDR3 region is CASSVADRGLIYTDTQYF. The CDR3 region has the DNA TGTGCCAGCAGCGTAGCGGACAGGGGTCTCATTTACACAGATACGCAGTATTTT. Full variable domain (outside the CDR3, taken from reference TRBV9 and TRBJ2-3): DSGVTQTPKHLITATGQRVTLRCSPRSGDLSVYWYQQSLDQGLQFLIQYYNGEERAKGNILERFSAQQFPDLHSELNLSSLELGDSALYFCASSVADRGLIYTDTQYFGPGTRLTVL.

Only one count was recorded for this clone. The genes are TRBV27 and TRBJ1-5; TRBD1 might be the D (6 bases). Germline CDR1 MNHEY, CDR2 SMNVEV (reference sequence). The length of the CDR3 is 16 residues. V shed 6 bases and J shed 5 bases, with 20 bases lying between them. The CDR3, as DNA: TGTGCCAGCAGACTAGGAGGGGGGGAGAACCATCAGCCCCAGCATTTT. Translated: CASRLGGGENHQPQHF.

The rearrangement uses TRBV11-3 and TRBJ2-7; D is possibly TRBD2 (6 bases). With 2 bases removed from V and 3 bases from J, the gap between germline ends came to 17 bases. CDR3 length: 16 residues. Germline V gives CDR1 SGHNT, CDR2 YENEEA. Here the CDR3 reads CASSLIGLEGNYEQYF. CDR3 coding DNA: TGTGCCAGCAGCTTAATTGGCTTGGAGGGCAACTACGAGCAGTACTTC. Full variable domain (missing parts from reference TRBV11-3 and TRBJ2-7): EAGVVQSPRYKIIEKKQPVAFWCNPISGHNTLYWYLQNLGQGPELLIRYENEEAVDDSQLPKDRFSAERLKGVDSTLKIQPAELGDSAVYLCASSLIGLEGNYEQYFGPGTRLTVT.

CDR3 sequence reads: CASSSGLAANEQFF. CDR3 in DNA: TGTGCCAGCAGCTCTGGGCTAGCGGCCAATGAGCAGTTCTTC. The V gene is TRBV6-4, the J gene TRBJ2-1; TRBD2 agrees at 7 bases. This CDR3 spans 14 amino acids. V lost 6 bases and J lost 6; bases outside the gene matches: 8. CDR1 and CDR2 (germline): MRHNA, SNTAGT.

This chain links TRBV11-2 with TRBJ2-5, with a tentative D call TRBD2 (6 bases). Per germline, CDR1 SGHAT and CDR2 FQNNGV. Trimming shortened V by 5 bases and J by 5 bases, and 18 bases separated the two germline ends. This CDR3 has 15 amino acids. The CDR3 reads CASSASRGRRETQYF. CDR3 sequence (DNA): TGTGCCAGCAGCGCGTCGCGAGGGAGGAGGGAGACCCAGTACTTC.

This chain links TRBV28 with TRBJ1-1; tentative D call: TRBD1 (6 bases). Trimming stripped 9 bases from V and 0 bases from J, with 11 bases between. In germline, CDR1 is MDHEN, CDR2 SYDVKM. The CDR3 is made up of 13 amino acids. CDR3 loop: CARTDRLNTEAFF. CDR3 bases: TGTGCCAGAACGGACAGACTGAACACTGAAGCTTTCTTT.

The V and J genes are TRBV2 and TRBJ1-5; D unresolved. The CDR3 has 15 amino acids. With 5 bases removed from V and 4 bases from J, the gap between germline ends came to 15 bases. Germline values: CDR1 SNHLY, CDR2 FYNNEI. CDR3 protein: CASSPRGNVNQPQHF. CDR3 in DNA: TGTGCCAGCAGTCCCCGAGGGAATGTAAATCAGCCCCAGCATTTT. Variable domain in full (rest from reference TRBV2 and TRBJ1-5): EPEVTQTPSHQVTQMGQEVILRCVPISNHLYFYWYRQILGQKVEFLVSFYNNEISEKSEIFDDQFSVERPDGSNFTLKIRSTKLEDSAMYFCASSPRGNVNQPQHFGDGTRLSIL.

This chain joins TRBV5-1 and TRBJ2-7, with D possibly matching TRBD2 (6 bases). The CDR3 is 15 residues long. Germline V gene lookup returns CDR1 SGHRS and CDR2 YFSETQ. The V gene lost 2 bases and the J gene lost 1 base, with 13 bases spanning the gap. This CDR3 is CASSLAGGHSYEQYF. The CDR3 coding sequence is TGCGCCAGCAGCTTAGCGGGCGGGCATTCCTACGAGCAGTACTTC.

The V gene is TRBV5-4, the J gene TRBJ2-7, with D possibly being TRBD1 (6 bases). The CDR3 is made up of 13 amino acids. V was pared by 4 bases and J by 7 bases, with 15 bases between. The V gene's germline CDR1 is SGHNT and CDR2 YYREEE (reference sequence). In DNA, the CDR3 is TGTGCCAGCAGCCGAAATGAAAGGGGGGAGCAGTACTTC. As protein: CASSRNERGEQYF.

The chain carries TRBV10-2 and TRBJ2-5; TRBD2 aligns across 13 bases. The CDR3 is 15 residues long. Per the germline V gene, CDR1 is WSHSY and CDR2 is SAAADI. With 9 bases clipped from V and 5 bases from J, the junction kept 9 bases outside the gene matches. The CDR3 protein is CASRLAGGWGETQYF. The CDR3 nucleotides are TGCGCCAGTCGACTAGCGGGGGGTTGGGGGGAGACCCAGTACTTC.

As for this clone: Sequence at one end of the junction differs from germline and may be a read error. The rearrangement uses TRBV10-3 and TRBJ1-2; possibly TRBD1 for D (6 bases). The length of the CDR3 is 11 residues. Looked up from germline, CDR1 is ENHRY and CDR2 is SYGVKD. Here the CDR3 reads CAIRDSHQLIF. The CDR3 DNA reads TGTGCCATCAGGGACAGCCATCAACTAATCTTC.

The chain carries TRBV6-1 and TRBJ1-4; 11 nucleotides align to TRBD1. The CDR3 covers 14 residues. Germline CDR1 is MNHNS and CDR2 is SASEGT. V lost 1 base, J lost 8 bases, and 0 bases stayed unmatched. For the CDR3, the DNA is TGTGCCAGCAGTGAAGGGACAGGGGGCGAAAAACTGTTTTTT. It yields the protein CASSEGTGGEKLFF.

The rearrangement joins TRBV4-2 to TRBJ1-5, with 7 bases lining up with TRBD1. The germline V gene encodes CDR1 LGHNA and CDR2 YNFKEQ. V dropped 4 bases and J dropped 6; count of bases not matched to a gene: 9. This CDR3 comprises 15 residues. The CDR3 sequence: CASSPGEGASQPQHF. The CDR3 DNA reads as TGTGCCAGCAGCCCCGGAGAGGGGGCAAGTCAGCCCCAGCATTTT.